This TCR beta chain was recovered during a study of cytomegalovirus exposure and HLA in healthy donors. Comments on this clone: No antigen is known for it.

Findings and limits, study-wide: Highly shared sequence variants in one cluster were likely a sequencing artifact.

V dropped 1 base and J dropped 7 bases, with 10 bases sitting between them. The CDR3 is 13 amino acids. CDR1 and CDR2 (germline): KGHSH, LQKENI. Primers: 60 Vbeta forward and 13 Jbeta reverse. The protocol was immunoSEQ multiplex PCR, while the TCRdb copy is restricted to in-frame clones and leaves out a portion. This table has roughly 86,000 clones, 75% to 80% appearing once. This clonotype was sampled from a female donor in good health and CMV-seronegative. The sequencing sample was made of PBMCs. This sequence joins TRBV18 and TRBJ1-2; tentatively, D is TRBD1 (5 bases). The CDR3 here is CASSPRQGGGYTF. The CDR3 region has the DNA TGTGCCAGCTCACCACGTCAGGGAGGTGGCTACACCTTC.